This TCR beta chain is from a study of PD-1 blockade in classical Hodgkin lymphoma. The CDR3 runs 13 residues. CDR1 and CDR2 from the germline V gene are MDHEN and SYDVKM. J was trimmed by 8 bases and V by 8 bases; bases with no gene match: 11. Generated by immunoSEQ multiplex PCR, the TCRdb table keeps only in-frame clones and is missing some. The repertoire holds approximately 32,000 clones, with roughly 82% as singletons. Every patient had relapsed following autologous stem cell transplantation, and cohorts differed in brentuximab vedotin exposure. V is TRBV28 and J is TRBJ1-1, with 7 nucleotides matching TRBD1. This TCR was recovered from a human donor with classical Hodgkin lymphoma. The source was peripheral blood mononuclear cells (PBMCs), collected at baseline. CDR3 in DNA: TGTGCCAGCCTAAGGGGGCCCGTCCTGGAAGCTTTCTTT. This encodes CASLRGPVLEAFF.